The 20 T cell receptor beta chains below all came from one sample that was sequenced in a study of blood T cell repertoires in COVID-19. Generated by immunoSEQ multiplex PCR, the TCRdb table keeps only in-frame clones and is missing some. Of fewer than 40,000 clones listed, 60% to 85% are singletons. The sequencing input was peripheral blood. The receptors shown here come from an older man with acute or convalescent COVID-19.

This rearrangement joins TRBV5-8 to TRBJ1-5; 7 bases line up with TRBD1. CDR3 size: 15 residues. The germline gives CDR1 SGHTS, CDR2 YDEGEE. V gave up 1 base and J gave up 0 bases; unmatched junction bases: 1. CDR3 amino acids: CASSLQGVSNQPQHF. The CDR3 coding sequence is TGTGCCAGCAGCTTGCAGGGGGTTAGCAATCAGCCCCAGCATTTT.

V and J are TRBV6-2 or TRBV6-3 and TRBJ1-2; D may be TRBD1 (6 bases). The length of the CDR3 is 14 residues. In germline, CDR1 is MNHEY, CDR2 SVGEGT. Trimming pared 4 bases from V and 8 bases from J, leaving 17 bases between. The CDR3 protein is CASSSGRQALGYTF. The CDR3 region has the DNA TGTGCCAGCAGTTCCGGGCGACAGGCCCTGGGCTACACCTTC.

This clone was counted a few times. The gene calls are TRBV20-1 and TRBJ2-5; perhaps TRBD2 as D (6 bases). V was cut by 3 bases and J by 1 base, with 12 bases left in between. The germline gives CDR1 DFQATT, CDR2 SNEGSKA (reference sequence). The CDR3 is made up of 14 amino acids. CDR3 residues: CSASWEDSQETQYF. CDR3 nucleotides: TGCAGTGCTAGTTGGGAGGACTCCCAAGAGACCCAGTACTTC.

V and J are TRBV9 and TRBJ2-7; D is unclear. V gave up 1 base and J gave up 2 bases, with 13 bases separating them. CDR1 and CDR2 from the germline V gene are SGDLS and YYNGEE. The CDR3 consists of 15 residues. CDR3 DNA sequence: TGTGCCAGCAGCGTAAGCCCGCAGACTGCCTACGAGCAGTACTTC. Residues: CASSVSPQTAYEQYF.

The chain joins TRBV19 to TRBJ2-7; 12 bases map to TRBD2. Germline V lookup: CDR1 LNHDA, CDR2 SQIVND (reference sequence). The trim removed 3 bases at V and 4 bases at J, leaving 16 bases unmatched. CDR3 size: 19 residues. Here the CDR3 DNA reads TGTGCCAGTAGTATTACCCCGACTAGCGGGAGCCTCGGGGGGTACGAGCAGTACTTC. It is translated as CASSITPTSGSLGGYEQYF.

V gene TRBV19 combines with J gene TRBJ1-1; perhaps TRBD1 as D (6 bases). The CDR3 spans 14 residues. Germline values: CDR1 LNHDA, CDR2 SQIVND (reference sequence). V lost 4 bases and J 3 bases, leaving 12 bases between the germline ends. The DNA of the CDR3 is TGTGCCAGTAGTACTGACAGGCGGTACACTGAAGCTTTCTTT. Translation: CASSTDRRYTEAFF.

The chain employs TRBV4-1 and TRBJ2-7; the match to TRBD2 covers 7 bases. Looked up from germline, CDR1 is MGHRA and CDR2 is YSYEKL. The trim removed 0 bases at V and 2 bases at J, leaving 4 bases unmatched. This CDR3 has 15 amino acids. The DNA of the CDR3 is TGCGCCAGCAGCCAAGAAACTAGCGAAGCCTACGAGCAGTACTTC. Its translation: CASSQETSEAYEQYF.

The chain employs TRBV10-2 and TRBJ2-1, with TRBD2 as a possible D gene (5 bases). The V end was cut by 7 bases, the J end by 6 bases, with 7 bases between. The CDR3 is made up of 11 amino acids. CDR1 is WSHSY, CDR2 SAAADI, per germline. CDR3 in DNA: TGCGCCAGCACCGCGGGCAATGAGCAGTTCTTC. This sequence encodes CASTAGNEQFF.

The rearrangement uses TRBV7-3 and TRBJ1-1; D is uncertain. Per the germline V gene, CDR1 is SGHTA and CDR2 is FQGTGA. The V gene lost 3 bases and the J gene lost 8 bases, with 7 bases spanning the gap. This CDR3 contains 11 residues. Here the CDR3 reads CASSFGREAFF. The CDR3 coding sequence is TGTGCCAGCAGCTTTGGGCGCGAAGCTTTCTTT.

This chain joins TRBV5-1 and TRBJ2-1; 10 bases are a match to TRBD2. Germline assignment: CDR1 SGHRS and CDR2 YFSETQ. The CDR3 loop spans 18 amino acids. Trimming at V came to 4 bases and at J to 0 bases, leaving 10 bases not matched to a gene. CDR3 bases: TGCGCCAGCAGCCCCCCTGGACTAGCGGAAAGCTCCTACAATGAGCAGTTCTTC. Translated: CASSPPGLAESSYNEQFF.

V is TRBV11-2 and J is TRBJ2-5; 8 bases fit TRBD2. CDR3 length: 16 residues. Germline CDR1 and CDR2: SGHAT and FQNNGV. J lost 3 bases, V lost 3 bases, and 9 bases had no gene match. The CDR3 here is CASSLDPAGVEETQYF. CDR3 nucleotides: TGTGCCAGCAGCTTGGACCCAGCGGGAGTCGAAGAGACCCAGTACTTC. Complete variable domain (other parts from reference TRBV11-2 and TRBJ2-5): EAGVAQSPRYKIIEKRQSVAFWCNPISGHATLYWYQQILGQGPKLLIQFQNNGVVDDSQLPKDRFSAERLKGVDSTLKIQPAKLEDSAVYLCASSLDPAGVEETQYFGPGTRLLVL.

The chain has TRBV9 and TRBJ2-1; 8 bases align to TRBD2. The CDR3 is made up of 15 amino acids. Trimming removed 4 bases from V and 9 bases from J; junction bases left unmatched: 12. Per the germline V gene, CDR1 is SGDLS and CDR2 is YYNGEE. Written as DNA, the CDR3 is TGTGCCAGCAGCCCCTTCTCGGGACTAGAAGTTGAGCAGTTCTTC. Translation: CASSPFSGLEVEQFF. The whole variable domain, remainder taken from reference TRBV9 and TRBJ2-1, is DSGVTQTPKHLITATGQRVTLRCSPRSGDLSVYWYQQSLDQGLQFLIQYYNGEERAKGNILERFSAQQFPDLHSELNLSSLELGDSALYFCASSPFSGLEVEQFFGPGTRLTVL.

This sequence joins TRBV18 and TRBJ2-2; D is undetermined. Trimming removed 2 bases at V and 3 bases at J, with 10 bases between. The CDR3 totals 15 residues. The germline V gene encodes CDR1 KGHSH and CDR2 LQKENI. The CDR3 DNA sequence: TGTGCCAGCTCACCAAATCTAGAGGACACCGGGGAGCTGTTTTTT. Translation: CASSPNLEDTGELFF.

The chain recombines TRBV3-1 (or the pseudogene TRBV3-2) with TRBJ2-2, with D possibly matching TRBD1 (5 bases). The CDR3 runs to 13 residues. V was clipped by 8 bases and J by 1 base, with 8 bases between them. Germline CDR1 is LGHDT and CDR2 is YNNKEL (reference sequence). The CDR3 coding sequence is TGTGCCAGCGACAGCGTGAACACCGGGGAGCTGTTTTTT. It specifies CASDSVNTGELFF.

The V gene is TRBV3-1 (or the pseudogene TRBV3-2), the J gene TRBJ1-5; D possibly corresponds to TRBD1 (6 bases). This CDR3 has 16 amino acids. Germline CDR1 and CDR2: LGHDT and YNNKEL (reference sequence). With 1 base removed from V and 6 bases from J, the gap between germline ends came to 16 bases. CDR3 coding DNA: TGTGCCAGCAGCCAAGTGTTCGGGGGGCGCGTTCAGCCCCAGCATTTT. It codes for CASSQVFGGRVQPQHF.

This rearrangement joins TRBV18 to TRBJ2-4; TRBD2 agrees at 14 bases. The CDR3 sequence is 19 residues long. With V trimmed by 4 bases and J by 0 bases, 8 bases remained unmatched. Germline-derived CDR1 and CDR2 are KGHSH and LQKENI. CDR3 in DNA: TGTGCCAGCTCACTTGGGACTAGCGGGAGTCATCTAGCCAAAAACATTCAGTACTTC. It specifies CASSLGTSGSHLAKNIQYF.

The CDR3 is CASSPQGGRGDDGYTF. In nucleotides, the CDR3 is TGTGCCAGCTCACCCCAAGGCGGCAGGGGGGACGATGGCTACACCTTC. This chain joins TRBV18 and TRBJ1-2; 7 bases align to TRBD1. The CDR3 runs to 16 residues. V shed 3 bases, J shed 6 bases, and the junction held 13 bases outside the gene matches. Germline values: CDR1 KGHSH, CDR2 LQKENI.

The chain uses TRBV27 and TRBJ2-7; TRBD2 matches at 8 bases. The CDR3 covers 15 residues. V shed 5 bases, J shed 0 bases, and the junction held 6 bases outside the gene matches. Germline assignment: CDR1 MNHEY and CDR2 SMNVEV (reference sequence). Written as DNA, the CDR3 is TGTGCCAGCAGTCCGACTAGCGCCGGCTCCTACGAGCAGTACTTC. This gives the protein CASSPTSAGSYEQYF.

The chain joins TRBV9 to TRBJ2-2; 11 positions match TRBD2. Germline-derived CDR1 and CDR2 are SGDLS and YYNGEE. The V segment lost 3 bases and the J segment 6 bases; nucleotides outside the gene matches: 7. The CDR3 is 16 residues long. In DNA form, the CDR3 reads TGTGCCAGCAGCGCCGCTAGCGGGAGGTTTGCCGGGGAGCTGTTTTTT. Amino acids: CASSAASGRFAGELFF.

This clone was detected only a few times. The chain has TRBV7-9 and TRBJ2-2, with a possible D match to TRBD2 (6 bases). Trimming removed 4 bases from V and 0 bases from J, with 18 bases in between. The CDR3 contains 18 residues. From germline, CDR1 is SEHNR and CDR2 FQNEAQ (reference sequence). CDR3 residues: CASSSIGVAAANTGELFF. In nucleotides, the CDR3 is TGTGCCAGCAGCTCCATAGGGGTAGCGGCCGCGAACACCGGGGAGCTGTTTTTT.